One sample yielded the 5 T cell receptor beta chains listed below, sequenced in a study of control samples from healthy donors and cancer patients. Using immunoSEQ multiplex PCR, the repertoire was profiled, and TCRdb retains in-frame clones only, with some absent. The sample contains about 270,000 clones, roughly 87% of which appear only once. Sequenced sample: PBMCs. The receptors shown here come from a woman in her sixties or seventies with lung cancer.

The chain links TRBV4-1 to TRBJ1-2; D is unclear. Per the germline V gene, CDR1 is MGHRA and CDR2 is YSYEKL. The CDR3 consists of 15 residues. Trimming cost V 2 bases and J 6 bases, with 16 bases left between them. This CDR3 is CASSQRDTPIDGYTF. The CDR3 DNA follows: TGCGCCAGCAGCCAACGGGATACACCCATCGATGGCTACACCTTC.

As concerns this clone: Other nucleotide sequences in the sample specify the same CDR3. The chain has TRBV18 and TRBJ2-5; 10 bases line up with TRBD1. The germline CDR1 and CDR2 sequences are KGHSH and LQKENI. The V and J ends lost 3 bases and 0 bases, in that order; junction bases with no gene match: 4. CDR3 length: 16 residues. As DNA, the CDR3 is TGTGCCAGCTCACCCCGGACAGGGGGGTACCAAGAGACCCAGTACTTC. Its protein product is CASSPRTGGYQETQYF.

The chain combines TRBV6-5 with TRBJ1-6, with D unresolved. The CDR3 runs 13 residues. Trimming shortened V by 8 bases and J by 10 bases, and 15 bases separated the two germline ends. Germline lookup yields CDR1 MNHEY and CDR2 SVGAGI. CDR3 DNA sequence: TGTGCCAGCGAGTCGGGCATTAGGTCACCCCTCCACTTT. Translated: CASESGIRSPLHF.

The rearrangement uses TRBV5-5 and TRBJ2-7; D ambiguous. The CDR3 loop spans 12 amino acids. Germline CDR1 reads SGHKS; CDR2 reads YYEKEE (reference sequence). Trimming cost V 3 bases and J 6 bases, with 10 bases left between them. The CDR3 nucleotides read TGTGCCAGCAGCTATATCCTAGGCGAGCAGTACTTC. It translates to CASSYILGEQYF.

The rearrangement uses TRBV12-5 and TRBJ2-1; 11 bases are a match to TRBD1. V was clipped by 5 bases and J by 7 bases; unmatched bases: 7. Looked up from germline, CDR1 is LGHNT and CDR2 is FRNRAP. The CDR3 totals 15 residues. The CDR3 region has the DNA TGTGCTAGTGGTAACTCCGGGACAGGGGGAAATGAGCAGTTCTTC. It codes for CASGNSGTGGNEQFF.